The source of this T cell receptor beta chain is a study of T cells in women clearing cervical HPV infection. General study results and limits: Richness plus V gene abundances separated cases from controls with AUC around 0.79. CIN3+ cases had significantly higher TCR richness than controls; evenness did not differ.

Note on this clone: The antigen is not known. The read comes to an end 3 residues before the CDR3 does, leaving the germline J gene to fill in the end.

The data were produced by immunoSEQ multiplex PCR, yet TCRdb's version contains in-frame clones alone and is incomplete. This sample carries about 36,000 clones, with 3.5% to 4.5% going to the ten biggest clones. This CDR3 spans 12 amino acids. The V end was cut by 4 bases, the J end by 6 bases, with 6 bases between. Germline V gene sequence: CDR1 LGHNA, CDR2 YNFKEQ. Input material: blood buffy coat. This sequence originates from a woman aged 18 to 69 with a cervical HPV16 infection that either progressed to CIN3+ or cleared (not recorded which). The chain recombines TRBV4-2 with TRBJ2-2; no definite D call. CDR3 region: CASSPTAGELFF. The sequenced part of the CDR3 DNA is TGTGCCAGCAGCCCTACAGCCGGGGAG.